The 25 T cell receptor beta chains reported below all come from one sample, sequenced in a study of shared clonotypes between healthy human individuals. Generated by immunoSEQ multiplex PCR, the TCRdb table keeps only in-frame clones and is missing some. The data contain some 2,100,000 clones, about 92% of them singletons. Terminally differentiated effector memory CD45RA+ cells were excluded by CCR7 positive selection of CD45RO-negative cells. The sequencing input was naive CD8+ T cells from PBMCs. The origin of the receptors is a man between 18 and 29 years old in good health. Some clones in this sample may be carry-over from other donors' samples.

The rearrangement uses TRBV23-1 and TRBJ2-5; tentative D call: TRBD2 (6 bases). TRBV23-1 counts as an open reading frame of uncertain function. CDR3 size: 15 residues. V was clipped by 1 base and J by 3 bases, with 12 bases between them. Here the CDR3 DNA reads TGCGCCAGCAGTCAATTATCGGGAGAAAAAGAGACCCAGTACTTC. It encodes CASSQLSGEKETQYF.

This clone has only a few counts. Within the sample, other DNA sequences also encode this same CDR3. This chain links TRBV7-9 with TRBJ2-7; no definite D call. Germline values: CDR1 SEHNR, CDR2 FQNEAQ (reference sequence). The V gene lost 5 bases and the J gene lost 4 bases, with 6 bases spanning the gap. The CDR3 spans 11 residues. CDR3 residues: CASSPDYEQYF. The CDR3 nucleotides are TGTGCCAGCAGCCCGGATTACGAGCAGTACTTC.

The chain couples TRBV19 to TRBJ1-4; D may be TRBD1 (5 bases). This CDR3 is 16 amino acids long. CDR1 and CDR2 from the germline V gene are LNHDA and SQIVND (reference sequence). Deletions cut 3 bases from V and 1 base from J, with 12 bases between. The CDR3 bases are TGTGCCAGTAGTATGAGGGGAGGCTTAACTAATGAAAAACTGTTTTTT. Translation gives CASSMRGGLTNEKLFF.

CDR3 region: CASRGQGPTDTQYF. The CDR3 nucleotides read TGTGCCAGCAGGGGACAGGGACCCACAGATACGCAGTATTTT. V is TRBV2 and J is TRBJ2-3, with 9 bases matching TRBD1. The CDR3 extends over 14 amino acids. The junction had 3 bases not matched to a gene; V was cut back by 6 bases and J by 2 bases. Germline loops: CDR1 SNHLY, CDR2 FYNNEI.

As regards this clone: This CDR3 is also generated by other DNA sequences in the sample. The chain couples TRBV9 to TRBJ2-5; D not certain. The V gene's germline CDR1 is SGDLS and CDR2 YYNGEE. V was pared by 0 bases and J by 4 bases, with 7 bases between. The length of the CDR3 is 13 residues. The CDR3 reads CASSVVWGETQYF. The CDR3 DNA follows: TGTGCCAGCAGCGTAGTGTGGGGAGAGACCCAGTACTTC.

As to this clone: This sample also contains other DNA sequences that code for the same CDR3. The CDR3 DNA sequence: TGTGCCAGCAGTGATGGGGGATACGAGCAGTACTTC. It translates to CASSDGGYEQYF. V gene TRBV2 combines with J gene TRBJ2-7, with D perhaps matching TRBD1 or TRBD2 (5 bases each). CDR3 size: 12 residues. CDR1 SNHLY and CDR2 FYNNEI come from the germline V gene. The V end was cut by 3 bases, the J end by 4 bases, with 7 bases between.

This clone occurred a few times. Other DNA sequences in the same sample also yield this CDR3. This chain links TRBV9 with TRBJ1-5; the D gene is possibly TRBD1 (5 bases). V gave up 3 bases and J gave up 0 bases, with 7 bases separating them. Germline loops: CDR1 SGDLS, CDR2 YYNGEE. The CDR3 is made up of 14 amino acids. The CDR3 coding sequence is TGTGCCAGCAGCGCGACAGATAGCAATCAGCCCCAGCATTTT. Translating gives CASSATDSNQPQHF.

The V gene is TRBV10-1, the J gene TRBJ2-5, with D uncertain. This CDR3 spans 13 amino acids. The V gene lost 0 bases and the J gene lost 3 bases, with 5 bases spanning the gap. Germline V CDR1 and CDR2: WNHNN, SYGVQD (reference sequence). The CDR3 spells CASSESTKETQYF. The CDR3 DNA reads as TGCGCCAGCAGTGAGTCAACCAAAGAGACCCAGTACTTC.

The chain links TRBV27 to TRBJ2-7; 7 positions match TRBD1. The CDR3 is 12 amino acids. V lost 5 bases, J lost 10 bases, and 8 bases stayed unmatched. CDR1 is MNHEY, CDR2 SMNVEV, per germline (reference sequence). The DNA of the CDR3 is TGTGCCAGCAGTCCGGGGACAGCTAACCAGTACTTC. It specifies CASSPGTANQYF.

The V and J genes are TRBV27 and TRBJ2-5; D possibly corresponds to TRBD2 (6 bases). The CDR3 is 14 amino acids. Trimming removed 0 bases from V and 5 bases from J, with 10 bases in between. Looked up from germline, CDR1 is MNHEY and CDR2 is SMNVEV (reference sequence). In DNA form, the CDR3 reads TGTGCCAGCAGTTTATCTAGCGGAGGGGAGACCCAGTACTTC. It encodes CASSLSSGGETQYF.

This clone appeared once. CDR3 in amino acids: CASRIRRGLGPANEQFF. The DNA for the CDR3 is TGTGCCAGCAGGATACGCCGGGGACTAGGGCCCGCGAATGAGCAGTTCTTC. This rearrangement joins TRBV28 to TRBJ2-1, with 8 bases matching TRBD2. Germline V gene data show CDR1 as MDHEN and CDR2 as SYDVKM. This CDR3 region has 17 residues. V shed 6 bases and J 7 bases; nucleotides not matched to a gene: 17.

The V gene is TRBV27, the J gene TRBJ2-1; TRBD2 is a possible D gene (5 bases). With 5 bases removed from V and 7 bases from J, the gap between germline ends came to 21 bases. This CDR3 contains 16 residues. Germline V gene sequence: CDR1 MNHEY, CDR2 SMNVEV (reference sequence). In DNA, the CDR3 is TGTGCCAGCAGTCAGCCATCCGGGCTCCGGAGGAATGAGCAGTTCTTC. It encodes CASSQPSGLRRNEQFF.

This clone was seen a single time. The V call is TRBV27, the J call TRBJ1-2; 8 positions agree with TRBD1. The V gene end was trimmed by 2 bases and the J gene end by 7 bases; junction bases not matched to a gene: 3. From germline, CDR1 is MNHEY and CDR2 SMNVEV (reference sequence). The CDR3 extends over 13 amino acids. Written as DNA, the CDR3 is TGTGCCAGCAGTTTACAGGGGGCAGGTGGCTACACCTTC. This encodes CASSLQGAGGYTF.

V usage is TRBV19 and J usage is TRBJ1-2, with 7 bases matching TRBD1. The length of the CDR3 is 14 residues. Trimming removed 5 bases from V and 3 bases from J; junction bases left unmatched: 6. CDR1 and CDR2 (germline): LNHDA, SQIVND (reference sequence). DNA of the CDR3: TGTGCCAGTAGTCCCGGGACAGTGTACTATGGCTACACCTTC. Amino acids: CASSPGTVYYGYTF.

In its sample, this clone was seen once. The V gene is TRBV25-1, the J gene TRBJ2-5, with D tentatively TRBD1 (6 bases). The germline V gene encodes CDR1 MGHDK and CDR2 SYGVNS. V was trimmed by 1 base and J by 7 bases, leaving 19 bases between them. This CDR3 contains 16 residues. The CDR3 nucleotides are TGTGCCAGCAGTGAATTTAATGTGGGGGCGCCCGGGACCCAGTACTTC. Translated, it gives CASSEFNVGAPGTQYF.

The genes are TRBV9 and TRBJ2-4; possibly TRBD1 for D (6 bases). The V end lost 3 bases, the J end lost 6 bases, and 16 bases lay between the germline ends. Germline values: CDR1 SGDLS, CDR2 YYNGEE. The CDR3 has 15 amino acids. CDR3 DNA sequence: TGTGCCAGCAGCGCCAGGGGCACCCCTGGAAACATTCAGTACTTC. It specifies CASSARGTPGNIQYF.

This chain connects TRBV27 to TRBJ2-1, with TRBD2 matching 8 bases. Germline CDR1 reads MNHEY; CDR2 reads SMNVEV (reference sequence). The length of the CDR3 is 15 residues. With 3 bases clipped from V and 4 bases from J, the junction kept 5 bases outside the gene matches. The CDR3 loop reads CASSFSSGLYNEQFF. Here the CDR3 DNA reads TGTGCCAGCAGTTTTTCTAGCGGGCTTTACAATGAGCAGTTCTTC.

The genes are TRBV4-2 and TRBJ2-1; D may be TRBD2 (6 bases). This CDR3 is 16 amino acids long. The V gene's germline CDR1 is LGHNA and CDR2 YNFKEQ. V shed 5 bases and J shed 2 bases, with 16 bases lying between them. This CDR3 is CASSGPGGVPYNEQFF. The CDR3 coding sequence is TGTGCCAGCAGCGGGCCCGGAGGGGTGCCCTACAATGAGCAGTTCTTC.

Comment on this clone: Additional DNA sequences in this sample encode the identical CDR3. This chain links TRBV27 with TRBJ2-1; no reliable D call. Trimming left V 3 bases short and J 6 bases short, with 6 bases between. CDR1 and CDR2 from the germline V gene are MNHEY and SMNVEV (reference sequence). The CDR3 length is 12 residues. This CDR3 reads CASSLGSNEQFF. CDR3 sequence (DNA): TGTGCCAGCAGTTTGGGCTCCAATGAGCAGTTCTTC.

The chain is built from TRBV13 and TRBJ2-1, with 11 nucleotides matching TRBD2. The CDR3 is 16 residues long. J gave up 5 bases and V 5 bases, and 8 bases lay outside the gene matches. In germline, CDR1 is PRHDT, CDR2 FYEKMQ (reference sequence). The CDR3 protein is CASSPPTSGKNNEQFF. The CDR3 DNA is TGTGCCAGCAGCCCGCCGACTAGCGGGAAAAACAATGAGCAGTTCTTC.

In the case of this clone: The sample holds other DNA sequences that translate to the same CDR3. The chain carries TRBV5-1 and TRBJ2-7; TRBD1 agrees at 8 bases. CDR3 length: 14 amino acids. The V gene's germline CDR1 is SGHRS and CDR2 YFSETQ. V trimming: 2 bases; J trimming: 2 bases; junction bases outside the gene matches: 3. The CDR3 here is CASSFRTGTYEQYF. In nucleotides, the CDR3 is TGCGCCAGCAGCTTTAGGACAGGGACCTACGAGCAGTACTTC.

The chain employs TRBV6-1 and TRBJ1-1; tentatively, D is TRBD1 (6 bases). CDR3 length equals 18 residues. Trimming took off 3 bases at V and 3 bases at J, with 23 bases between the two ends. From germline, CDR1 is MNHNS and CDR2 SASEGT. CDR3 region: CASSEKGRGFRRDTEAFF. DNA for the CDR3: TGTGCCAGCAGTGAGAAGGGCAGGGGCTTTCGACGGGACACTGAAGCTTTCTTT.

This chain uses TRBV28 with TRBJ2-3; the D gene is possibly TRBD1 (5 bases). The CDR3 runs to 15 residues. V was clipped by 6 bases and J by 2 bases, with 15 bases between them. Per germline, CDR1 MDHEN and CDR2 SYDVKM. This CDR3 reads CASSLRGATTDTQYF. As DNA, the CDR3 is TGTGCCAGCAGCCTAAGGGGCGCGACCACAGATACGCAGTATTTT.

The V call is TRBV19, the J call TRBJ1-1, with D tentatively TRBD1 (5 bases). Germline CDR1 LNHDA, CDR2 SQIVND (reference sequence). This CDR3 is 14 amino acids long. The ends were cut back, 7 bases at V and 0 bases at J, with 12 bases in the middle. Written as DNA, the CDR3 is TGTGCCAGTACCGCCGGGGCCATGAACACTGAAGCTTTCTTT. Translation: CASTAGAMNTEAFF.

The rearrangement uses TRBV9 and TRBJ2-1, with 7 bases that match TRBD2. Trimming removed 3 bases from V and 2 bases from J; junction bases left unmatched: 20. This CDR3 comprises 20 residues. CDR1 SGDLS and CDR2 YYNGEE come from the germline V gene. CDR3 region: CASSGAPHRDSSGPYNEQFF. The DNA for the CDR3 is TGTGCCAGCAGCGGCGCCCCTCATCGTGATTCTAGCGGACCCTACAATGAGCAGTTCTTC.